This is a list of T cell receptor beta chains from one sample in a study of monozygotic twins with inflammatory bowel disease. TCRdb reworked the 5' RACE reads into one entry per CDR3 protein, no DNA. In all, the sample yields around 99,000 distinct CDR3 sequences. Sequenced sample: blood. The origin of the receptors is a human donor with ulcerative colitis or Crohn's disease, or a healthy co-twin of an affected twin (not recorded which). CDR3s include the opening cysteine and the closing phenylalanine or tryptophan.

CDR3aa	v_gene	j_gene
CASSRLGSEQFF	TRBV6-5	TRBJ2-1
CASSLGIWRSSYNEQFF	TRBV7-2	TRBJ2-1
CASSLAGVVETQYF	TRBV7-9	TRBJ2-5
CASSPPLQVSYNEQFF	TRBV18	TRBJ2-1
CASGRLGQGGETQYF	TRBV7-2	TRBJ2-5
CASSITTGPGGVTF	TRBV5-1	TRBJ1-2
CASSRGYGYTF	TRBV28	TRBJ1-2
CASSRYGTPSSYEQYF	TRBV4-2	TRBJ2-7
CSAPGPSANEQFF	TRBV20-1	TRBJ2-1
CASSHRDSQETQYF	TRBV28	TRBJ2-5
CSAETRRGIQETQYF	TRBV20-1	TRBJ2-5
CASSPNRQGEQYF	TRBV18	TRBJ2-7
CASSLVPTNEKLFF	TRBV28	TRBJ1-4
CASSVSTSGSSDTQYF	TRBV11-3	TRBJ2-3
CASKTQGASYEQYF	TRBV6-1	TRBJ2-7
CASSPLREKGTDTQYF	TRBV28	TRBJ2-3
CSAMPGTDSGNTIYF	TRBV20-1	TRBJ1-3
CASSLGSGGYNEQFF	TRBV11-2	TRBJ2-1
CASSPTGVGGNEQFF	TRBV18	TRBJ2-1
CASSPDREVMAEQFF	TRBV12-3/TRBV12-4	TRBJ2-1
CAMNSQGPANQPQHF	TRBV10-3	TRBJ1-5
CASSLEDGNYGYTF	TRBV5-1	TRBJ1-2
CASSSQGGRWLEETQYF	TRBV7-2	TRBJ2-5
CASSDRPISYNEQFF	TRBV6-4	TRBJ2-1
CSTRDRPEAFF	TRBV20-1	TRBJ1-1
CASSPLGNTIYF	TRBV12-3/TRBV12-4	TRBJ1-3
CASSWDRGNLTDTQYF	TRBV7-8	TRBJ2-3
CASKSRQINYGYTF	TRBV28	TRBJ1-2
CASSLGGGLGEKLFF	TRBV7-2	TRBJ1-4
CASSHRRGSGLTQETQYF	TRBV14	TRBJ2-5
CSVKGLHFPADTQYF	TRBV29-1	TRBJ2-3
CSLPGLAGVTDTQYF	TRBV20-1	TRBJ2-3
CASSLAGGGHQPQHF	TRBV7-8	TRBJ1-5
CASSVDPGSPGNTIYF	TRBV9	TRBJ1-3
CASSGVSMNTEAFF	TRBV19	TRBJ1-1
CSARNWRATYNEQFF	TRBV20-1	TRBJ2-1
CASRPDENYGYTF	TRBV5-6	TRBJ1-2
CASSGRGVASESYNEQFF	TRBV5-1	TRBJ2-1
CASSRGGLAALGDIQYF	TRBV4-1	TRBJ2-4
CASSAQGQGDTGELFF	TRBV5-1	TRBJ2-2
CASSPSGELRDEQFF	TRBV6-2/TRBV6-3	TRBJ2-1
CASSLLARETQYF	TRBV5-1	TRBJ2-5
CASSFESGPLTYF	TRBV5-5	TRBJ2-7
CSARDSGSGYGYTF	TRBV20-1	TRBJ1-2
CASSLFRLAGVLETDTQYF	TRBV11-2	TRBJ2-3
CATSGTSGTYEQYF	TRBV24-1	TRBJ2-7
CASSLSRRSTYNEQFF	TRBV5-5	TRBJ2-1
CATSRERGRANEKLFF	TRBV15	TRBJ1-4
CASSSSDGQPQHF	TRBV28	TRBJ1-5
CASSLGQVFSSGANVLTF	TRBV12-3/TRBV12-4	TRBJ2-6
CASSFEEAMNTEAFF	TRBV7-8	TRBJ1-1